Each of the 32 T cell receptor beta chains below was sequenced from the same sample in a study of T cells after somatic rescue of genetic block. The data were produced by immunoSEQ multiplex PCR, yet TCRdb's version contains in-frame clones alone and is incomplete. Of tens of thousands of clones in the sample, approximately 91% were seen once. Sequencing used peripheral blood mononuclear cells (PBMCs). The receptors here all came from a man between 25 and 39 years old.

The gene calls are TRBV27 and TRBJ2-7, with 7 bases that match TRBD2. Germline CDR1 reads MNHEY; CDR2 reads SMNVEV (reference sequence). V dropped 6 bases and J dropped 3; count of bases not matched to a gene: 11. The CDR3 totals 15 residues. The CDR3 loop is CASSLKGRGGYEQYF. The CDR3 DNA reads TGTGCCAGCAGCTTAAAGGGGAGGGGTGGCTACGAGCAGTACTTC.

The chain uses TRBV2 and TRBJ1-2, with D unresolved. Trimming took off 4 bases at V and 1 base at J, with 7 bases between the two ends. CDR1 and CDR2 from the germline V gene are SNHLY and FYNNEI. The CDR3 length is 13 residues. The CDR3 DNA follows: TGTGCCAGCAGTGGTGAGATTAACTATGGCTACACCTTC. Amino acid sequence: CASSGEINYGYTF.

The chain uses TRBV5-1 and TRBJ1-2, with 10 nucleotides matching TRBD1. In germline, CDR1 is SGHRS, CDR2 YFSETQ. This CDR3 has 14 residues. V was pared by 1 base and J by 6 bases, with 3 bases of the junction left unmatched. CDR3 region: CASSLWDRGNGYTF. The CDR3 bases are TGCGCCAGCAGCTTGTGGGACAGGGGAAATGGCTACACCTTC.

J is TRBJ2-7 and V is TRBV6-5; no firm D call. CDR3 length: 12 amino acids. V was cut by 5 bases and J by 3 bases, with 8 bases left in between. Germline values: CDR1 MNHEY, CDR2 SVGAGI. Here the CDR3 reads CASSPNSYEQYF. As DNA, the CDR3 is TGTGCCAGCAGTCCGAACAGCTACGAGCAGTACTTC.

V is TRBV18 and J is TRBJ2-2; D is perhaps TRBD2 (5 bases). This CDR3 region has 13 residues. Trimming stripped 3 bases from V and 4 bases from J, with 6 bases between. The V gene's germline CDR1 is KGHSH and CDR2 LQKENI. CDR3 in amino acids: CASSPAGTGELFF. The CDR3 region has the DNA TGTGCCAGCTCACCTGCGGGCACCGGGGAGCTGTTTTTT.

Only one count was recorded for this clone. J is TRBJ2-2 and V is TRBV25-1, with a tentative D call TRBD2 (5 bases). V was trimmed by 2 bases and J by 5 bases, leaving 9 bases between them. The CDR3 is 14 residues long. The germline CDR1 and CDR2 sequences are MGHDK and SYGVNS. The CDR3 is CASSEQAETGELFF. CDR3 bases: TGTGCCAGCAGTGAACAAGCGGAAACCGGGGAGCTGTTTTTT.

The V gene is TRBV18, the J gene TRBJ1-6; D is undetermined. Looked up from germline, CDR1 is KGHSH and CDR2 is LQKENI. Deletions cut 2 bases from V and 7 bases from J, with 12 bases between. The CDR3 sequence is 15 residues long. The DNA of the CDR3 is TGTGCCAGCTCACCAGCTGAAGGGTCGAATTCACCCCTCCACTTT. This encodes CASSPAEGSNSPLHF.

This chain uses TRBV19 with TRBJ1-6; 8 positions agree with TRBD1. The trim removed 5 bases at V and 3 bases at J, leaving 6 bases unmatched. CDR1 is LNHDA, CDR2 SQIVND, per germline (reference sequence). There are 16 residues in the CDR3. This CDR3 reads CASSAPGQVYNSPLHF. In DNA form, the CDR3 reads TGTGCCAGTAGTGCGCCGGGACAGGTCTATAATTCACCCCTCCACTTT.

This sequence joins TRBV18 and TRBJ2-1, with unresolved D. The CDR3 is 17 residues long. Trimming removed 0 bases at V and 1 base at J, with 13 bases between. Germline V gives CDR1 KGHSH, CDR2 LQKENI. DNA for the CDR3: TGTGCCAGCTCACCACCCGCCGCAGGTCCTTCCTACAATGAGCAGTTCTTC. This encodes CASSPPAAGPSYNEQFF.

The J gene is TRBJ1-2, the V gene TRBV5-1; D gene ambiguous. The V gene lost 4 bases and the J gene lost 8 bases, with 18 bases spanning the gap. The length of the CDR3 is 14 residues. The germline V gene encodes CDR1 SGHRS and CDR2 YFSETQ. In nucleotides, the CDR3 is TGCGCCAGCAGCATGCCCCCTAACGACTTCGGCTACACCTTC. Its translation: CASSMPPNDFGYTF.

The rearrangement links TRBV4-1 to TRBJ1-5; 8 bases are a match to TRBD1. This CDR3 is 14 amino acids long. The V segment lost 4 bases and the J segment 4 bases; nucleotides outside the gene matches: 3. Germline CDR1 is MGHRA and CDR2 is YSYEKL. CDR3 residues: CASSRTGSNQPQHF. CDR3 sequence (DNA): TGCGCCAGCAGCCGGACAGGGTCTAATCAGCCCCAGCATTTT.

The rearrangement links TRBV5-8 to TRBJ2-3; D is unclear. V was trimmed by 0 bases and J by 4 bases, leaving 3 bases between them. CDR1 is SGHTS, CDR2 YDEGEE, per germline. CDR3 length equals 12 residues. The CDR3 sequence is CASSLVADTQYF. CDR3 DNA sequence: TGTGCCAGCAGCTTGGTCGCAGATACGCAGTATTTT.

V is TRBV5-1 and J is TRBJ2-5; 8 bases are a match to TRBD2. Germline CDR1 is SGHRS and CDR2 is YFSETQ. Trimming at V came to 4 bases and at J to 2 bases, leaving 4 bases not matched to a gene. The CDR3 has 14 amino acids. The CDR3 region is CASSPGGAQETQYF. DNA for the CDR3: TGCGCCAGCAGCCCCGGGGGGGCGCAAGAGACCCAGTACTTC. Filled out from reference TRBV5-1 and TRBJ2-5, the complete variable domain reads KAGVTQTPRYLIKTRGQQVTLSCSPISGHRSVSWYQQTPGQGLQFLFEYFSETQRNKGNFPGRFSGRQFSNSRSEMNVSTLELGDSALYLCASSPGGAQETQYFGPGTRLLVL.

The V call is TRBV5-6, the J call TRBJ2-3; unclear D gene. The CDR3 runs 15 residues. V was shortened by 0 bases and J by 2 bases, with 10 bases between the two germline ends. From germline, CDR1 is SGHDT and CDR2 YYEEEE. The CDR3 spells CASSLGAGYTDTQYF. In nucleotides, the CDR3 is TGTGCCAGCAGCTTGGGGGCAGGATACACAGATACGCAGTATTTT.

The chain combines TRBV30 with TRBJ1-5; no clear D gene. The V end was cut by 1 base, the J end by 7 bases, with 14 bases between. The CDR3 runs to 14 residues. Germline CDR1 and CDR2: GTSNPN and SVGIG (reference sequence). This CDR3 reads CAWSESSWEQPQHF. The CDR3 nucleotides read TGTGCCTGGAGTGAGTCCTCATGGGAACAGCCCCAGCATTTT.

DNA of the CDR3: TGCGCCAGCAGCCAAGAGCTAGGGAGCACAGATACGCAGTATTTT. It translates to CASSQELGSTDTQYF. The rearrangement links TRBV4-1 to TRBJ2-3; D is uncertain. Trimming cost V 0 bases and J 0 bases, with 7 bases left between them. From germline, CDR1 is MGHRA and CDR2 YSYEKL. The CDR3 length is 15 residues.

The V call is TRBV2, the J call TRBJ2-7; 7 bases fit TRBD1. Per germline, CDR1 SNHLY and CDR2 FYNNEI. Trimming at V came to 3 bases and at J to 9 bases, leaving 8 bases not matched to a gene. The CDR3 has 13 residues. Here the CDR3 reads CASSDRDRGAQYF. The DNA of the CDR3 is TGTGCCAGCAGTGATCGGGACAGAGGCGCGCAGTACTTC.

The genes are TRBV19 and TRBJ1-5; D not resolved. The CDR3 totals 12 residues. Trimming stripped 1 base from V and 4 bases from J, with 2 bases between. Germline V CDR1 and CDR2: LNHDA, SQIVND (reference sequence). CDR3 loop: CASSIGNQPQHF. As DNA, the CDR3 is TGTGCCAGTAGTATAGGTAATCAGCCCCAGCATTTT.

The chain is built from TRBV11-2 and TRBJ1-1; 8 bases match TRBD1. The CDR3 covers 15 residues. Trimming took 5 bases from V and 1 from J; bases not matched to a gene: 6. Germline V gives CDR1 SGHAT, CDR2 FQNNGV. CDR3 loop: CASSTYRGRNTEAFF. In nucleotides, the CDR3 is TGTGCCAGCAGCACCTACAGGGGGAGGAACACTGAAGCTTTCTTT. Full variable domain (outside the CDR3, taken from reference TRBV11-2 and TRBJ1-1): EAGVAQSPRYKIIEKRQSVAFWCNPISGHATLYWYQQILGQGPKLLIQFQNNGVVDDSQLPKDRFSAERLKGVDSTLKIQPAKLEDSAVYLCASSTYRGRNTEAFFGQGTRLTVV.

The J gene is TRBJ2-2, the V gene TRBV10-3, with 7 bases matching TRBD1. Germline V gene lookup returns CDR1 ENHRY and CDR2 SYGVKD. J gave up 2 bases and V 11 bases, and 11 bases lay outside the gene matches. CDR3 length: 15 residues. CDR3 protein: CAAPRDRVNTGELFF. The DNA of the CDR3 is TGTGCCGCACCCCGAGACAGGGTAAACACCGGGGAGCTGTTTTTT.

The gene calls are TRBV2 and TRBJ1-5; D ambiguous. Germline loops: CDR1 SNHLY, CDR2 FYNNEI. Trimming stripped 4 bases from V and 1 base from J, with 8 bases between. The CDR3 length is 14 residues. This chain's CDR3 is CASSVSLSNQPQHF. The DNA of the CDR3 is TGTGCCAGCAGTGTCTCGTTGAGCAATCAGCCCCAGCATTTT.

The CDR3 DNA is TGTGCCACCAGCAGCTTTAATAGCGGGAGTGAGCAGTTCTTC. Translating gives CATSSFNSGSEQFF. The chain links TRBV15 to TRBJ2-1; 9 bases fit TRBD2. This CDR3 contains 14 residues. The J segment lost 9 bases and the V segment lost 3 bases, leaving 6 bases of the junction unmatched. Germline lookup yields CDR1 LNHNV and CDR2 YYDKDF (reference sequence).

The J gene is TRBJ2-2, the V gene TRBV5-4; D possibly matches TRBD1 or TRBD2 (5 bases each). Germline V CDR1 and CDR2: SGHNT, YYREEE (reference sequence). V lost 4 bases, J lost 3 bases, and 19 bases lay in between. This CDR3 contains 17 residues. As DNA, the CDR3 is TGTGCCAGCAGCGTTCCGGGACCCCGAGCGGACACCGGGGAGCTGTTTTTT. It is translated as CASSVPGPRADTGELFF.

The chain combines TRBV11-2 with TRBJ2-7; the D gene is possibly TRBD1 (5 bases). CDR1 is SGHAT and CDR2 is FQNNGV in the germline V gene. The CDR3 is 16 amino acids. V dropped 1 base and J dropped 2 bases, with 15 bases sitting between them. CDR3 sequence reads: CASSLGGDRRAYEQYF. The CDR3 DNA is TGTGCCAGCAGCTTAGGGGGCGACAGAAGAGCCTACGAGCAGTACTTC.

CDR3 sequence (DNA): TGTGCCAGCAGCCCCGCCGCGGGTGGCAAAAACATTCAGTACTTC. Amino acids: CASSPAAGGKNIQYF. The V and J genes are TRBV5-6 and TRBJ2-4, with D tentatively TRBD2 (5 bases). Trimming left V 4 bases short and J 3 bases short, with 14 bases between. Germline loops: CDR1 SGHDT, CDR2 YYEEEE. The CDR3 runs 15 residues.

The chain uses TRBV6-5 and TRBJ2-5; possibly TRBD2 for D (5 bases). The V end was cut by 6 bases, the J end by 1 base, with 6 bases between. Germline V CDR1 and CDR2: MNHEY, SVGAGI. CDR3 length: 12 amino acids. The CDR3 DNA follows: TGTGCCAGCAGAGCGGTCCAAGAGACCCAGTACTTC. Protein sequence: CASRAVQETQYF.

The V call is TRBV11-2, the J call TRBJ2-3; 9 nucleotides line up with TRBD2. The CDR3 loop spans 16 amino acids. Trimming cost V 1 base and J 1 base; bases outside gene matches: 3. The germline V gene has CDR1 SGHAT and CDR2 FQNNGV. CDR3 in DNA: TGTGCCAGCAGCTTAGTTTGGACTAGCGGCACAGATACGCAGTATTTT. This gives the protein CASSLVWTSGTDTQYF.

The V gene is TRBV5-1, the J gene TRBJ2-1; D perhaps matches TRBD1 (6 bases). Looked up from germline, CDR1 is SGHRS and CDR2 is YFSETQ. The CDR3 has 15 amino acids. V was pared by 3 bases and J by 0 bases, with 10 bases between. CDR3: CASSSQGSSYNEQFF. DNA for the CDR3: TGCGCCAGCAGCTCTCAGGGGAGCTCCTACAATGAGCAGTTCTTC.

The chain carries TRBV20-1 and TRBJ2-7; no definite D call. This CDR3 spans 11 amino acids. In germline, CDR1 is DFQATT, CDR2 SNEGSKA (reference sequence). The germline V and J ends were trimmed by 6 bases and 7 bases, with 13 bases remaining between them. This CDR3 reads CSARPGEEQYF. The DNA for the CDR3 is TGCAGTGCCAGGCCGGGCGAGGAGCAGTACTTC.

The chain recombines TRBV7-8 with TRBJ2-3; 11 nucleotides agree with TRBD2. Germline V lookup: CDR1 SGHVS, CDR2 FQNEAQ. With 6 bases clipped from V and 3 bases from J, the junction kept 8 bases outside the gene matches. The CDR3 totals 16 residues. The CDR3 region has the DNA TGTGCCAGCAGAGTTATAGCGGGGGGGAAAACAGATACGCAGTATTTT. Amino acid sequence: CASRVIAGGKTDTQYF.

The chain carries TRBV30 and TRBJ2-5; D uncertain. Germline loops: CDR1 GTSNPN, CDR2 SVGIG (reference sequence). With 3 bases removed from V and 5 bases from J, the gap between germline ends came to 10 bases. The CDR3 is made up of 12 amino acids. The CDR3 loop is CAWSQRDETQYF. In nucleotides, the CDR3 is TGTGCCTGGAGCCAAAGGGATGAGACCCAGTACTTC.

The chain is built from TRBV11-2 and TRBJ2-1; 11 bases line up with TRBD1. V dropped 3 bases and J dropped 8; count of bases not matched to a gene: 3. The CDR3 runs 14 residues. Germline assignment: CDR1 SGHAT and CDR2 FQNNGV. DNA for the CDR3: TGTGCCAGCAGCTTTGGGACAGGGGGGGATGAGCAGTTCTTC. The encoded protein is CASSFGTGGDEQFF.